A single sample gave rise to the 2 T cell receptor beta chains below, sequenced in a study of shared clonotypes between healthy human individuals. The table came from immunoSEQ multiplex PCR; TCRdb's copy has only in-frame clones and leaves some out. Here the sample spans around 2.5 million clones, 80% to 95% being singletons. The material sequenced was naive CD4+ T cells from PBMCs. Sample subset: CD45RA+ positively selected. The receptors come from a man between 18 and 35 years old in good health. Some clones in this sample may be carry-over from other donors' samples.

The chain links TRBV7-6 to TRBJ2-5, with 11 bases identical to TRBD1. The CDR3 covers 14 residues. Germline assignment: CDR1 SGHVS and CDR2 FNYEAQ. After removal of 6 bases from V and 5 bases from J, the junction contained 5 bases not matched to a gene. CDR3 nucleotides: TGTGCCAGCAGGAGGACAGGGGGCGGTGAGACCCAGTACTTC. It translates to CASRRTGGGETQYF.

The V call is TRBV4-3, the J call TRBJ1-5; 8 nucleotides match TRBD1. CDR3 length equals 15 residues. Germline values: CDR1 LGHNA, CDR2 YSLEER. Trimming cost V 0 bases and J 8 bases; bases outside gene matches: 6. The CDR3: CASSQEAGGLKPQHF. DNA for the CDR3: TGCGCCAGCAGCCAAGAGGCAGGGGGCCTGAAGCCCCAGCATTTT.